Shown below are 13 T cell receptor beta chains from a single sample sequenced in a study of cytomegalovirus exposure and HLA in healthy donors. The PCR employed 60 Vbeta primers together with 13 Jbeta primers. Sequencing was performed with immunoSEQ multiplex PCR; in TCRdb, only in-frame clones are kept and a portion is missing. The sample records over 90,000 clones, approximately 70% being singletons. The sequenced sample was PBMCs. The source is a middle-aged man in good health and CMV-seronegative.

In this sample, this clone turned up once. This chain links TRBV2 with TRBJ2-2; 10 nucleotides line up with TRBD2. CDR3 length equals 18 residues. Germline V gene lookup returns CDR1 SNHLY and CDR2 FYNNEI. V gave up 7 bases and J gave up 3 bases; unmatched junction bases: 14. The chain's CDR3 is CASTLARWSGGDTGELFF. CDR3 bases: TGTGCCAGCACCCTGGCCCGGTGGAGCGGGGGGGACACCGGGGAGCTGTTTTTT.

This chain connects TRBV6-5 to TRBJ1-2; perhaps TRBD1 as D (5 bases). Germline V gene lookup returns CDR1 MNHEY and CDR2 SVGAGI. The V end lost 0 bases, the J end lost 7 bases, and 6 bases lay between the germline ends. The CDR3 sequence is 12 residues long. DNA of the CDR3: TGTGCCAGCAGTTACTCGGGGGGTGGCTACACCTTC. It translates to CASSYSGGGYTF.

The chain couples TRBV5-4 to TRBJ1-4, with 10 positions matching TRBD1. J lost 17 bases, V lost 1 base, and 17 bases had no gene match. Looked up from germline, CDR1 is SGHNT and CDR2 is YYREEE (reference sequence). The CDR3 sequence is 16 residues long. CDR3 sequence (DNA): TGTGCCAGCAGCTTGAAACCGGGACAGGGGACGCACGGCTCCTTTTTT. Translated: CASSLKPGQGTHGSFF.

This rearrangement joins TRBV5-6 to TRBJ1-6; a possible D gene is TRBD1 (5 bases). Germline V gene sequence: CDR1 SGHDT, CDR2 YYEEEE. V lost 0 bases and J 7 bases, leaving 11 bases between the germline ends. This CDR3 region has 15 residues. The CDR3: CASSLVSSGNSPLHF. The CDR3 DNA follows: TGTGCCAGCAGCTTGGTCTCGTCAGGGAATTCACCCCTCCACTTT.

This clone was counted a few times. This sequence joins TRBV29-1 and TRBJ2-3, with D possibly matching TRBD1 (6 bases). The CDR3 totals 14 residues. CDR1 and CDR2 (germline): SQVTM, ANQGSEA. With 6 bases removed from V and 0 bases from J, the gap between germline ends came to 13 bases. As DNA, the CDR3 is TGCAGCGTCGCACAGGGTACTAGCACAGATACGCAGTATTTT. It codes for CSVAQGTSTDTQYF.

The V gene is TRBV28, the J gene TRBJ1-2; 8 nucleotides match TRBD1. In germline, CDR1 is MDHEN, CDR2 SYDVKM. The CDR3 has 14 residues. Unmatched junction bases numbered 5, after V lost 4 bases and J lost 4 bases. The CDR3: CASSSPGTGYGYTF. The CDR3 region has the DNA TGTGCCAGCAGTTCCCCCGGGACAGGCTATGGCTACACCTTC.

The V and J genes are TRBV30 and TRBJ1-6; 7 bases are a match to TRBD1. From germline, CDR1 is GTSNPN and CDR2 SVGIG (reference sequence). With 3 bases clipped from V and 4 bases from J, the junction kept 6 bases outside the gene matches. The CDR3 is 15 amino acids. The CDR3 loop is CAWRPGQFYNSPLHF. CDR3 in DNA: TGTGCCTGGAGGCCGGGACAGTTTTATAATTCACCCCTCCACTTT.

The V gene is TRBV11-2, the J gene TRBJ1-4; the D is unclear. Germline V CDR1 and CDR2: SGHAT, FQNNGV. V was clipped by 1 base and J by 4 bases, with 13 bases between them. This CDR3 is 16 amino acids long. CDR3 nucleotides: TGTGCCAGCAGCTTAGTAGCGGCGCGGGGTAATGAAAAACTGTTTTTT. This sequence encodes CASSLVAARGNEKLFF.

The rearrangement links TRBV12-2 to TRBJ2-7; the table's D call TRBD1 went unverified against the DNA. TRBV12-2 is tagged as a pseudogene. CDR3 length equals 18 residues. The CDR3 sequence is CASRPITKDRTNSYEQYF. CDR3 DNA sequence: TGTGCAAGTCGCCCAATTACTAAGGACAGGACGAACTCCTACGAGCAGTACTTC.

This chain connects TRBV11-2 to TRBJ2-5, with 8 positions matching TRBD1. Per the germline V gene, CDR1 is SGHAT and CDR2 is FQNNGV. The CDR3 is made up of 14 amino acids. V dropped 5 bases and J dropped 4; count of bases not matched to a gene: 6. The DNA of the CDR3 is TGTGCCAGCAGCGTCCCAGGGGGCGTAGAGACCCAGTACTTC. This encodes CASSVPGGVETQYF.

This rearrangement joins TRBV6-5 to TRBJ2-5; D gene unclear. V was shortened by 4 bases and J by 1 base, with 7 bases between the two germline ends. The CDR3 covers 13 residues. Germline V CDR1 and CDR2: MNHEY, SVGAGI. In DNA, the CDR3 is TGTGCCAGCAGTTGGGCACCCCAAGAGACCCAGTACTTC. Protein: CASSWAPQETQYF.

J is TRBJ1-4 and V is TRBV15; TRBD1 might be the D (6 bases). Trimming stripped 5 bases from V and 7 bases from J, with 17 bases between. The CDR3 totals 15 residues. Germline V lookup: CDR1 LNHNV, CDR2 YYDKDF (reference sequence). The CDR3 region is CATSGKTGWGEKLFF. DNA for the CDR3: TGTGCCACCAGCGGAAAAACAGGGTGGGGTGAAAAACTGTTTTTT.

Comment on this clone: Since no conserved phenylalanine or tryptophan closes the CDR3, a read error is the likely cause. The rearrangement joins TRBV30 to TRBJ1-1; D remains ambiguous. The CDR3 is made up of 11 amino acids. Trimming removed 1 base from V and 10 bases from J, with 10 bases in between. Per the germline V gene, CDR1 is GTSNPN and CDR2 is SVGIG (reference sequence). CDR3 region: CAWSEFLGAFL. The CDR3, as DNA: TGTGCCTGGAGTGAGTTCCTGGGAGCTTTCCTT.